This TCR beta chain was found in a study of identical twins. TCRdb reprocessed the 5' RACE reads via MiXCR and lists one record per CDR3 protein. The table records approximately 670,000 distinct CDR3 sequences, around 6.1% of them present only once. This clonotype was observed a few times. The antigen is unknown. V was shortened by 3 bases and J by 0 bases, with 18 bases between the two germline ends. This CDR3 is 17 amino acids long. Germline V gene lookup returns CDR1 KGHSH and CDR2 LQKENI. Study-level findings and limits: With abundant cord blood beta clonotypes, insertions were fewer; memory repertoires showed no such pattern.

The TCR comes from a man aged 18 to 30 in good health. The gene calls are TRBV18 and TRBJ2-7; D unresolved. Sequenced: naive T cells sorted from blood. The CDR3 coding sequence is TGTGCCAGCTCACCCCGGGCGACAACCATAAGCTCCTACGAGCAGTACTTC. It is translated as CASSPRATTISSYEQYF.